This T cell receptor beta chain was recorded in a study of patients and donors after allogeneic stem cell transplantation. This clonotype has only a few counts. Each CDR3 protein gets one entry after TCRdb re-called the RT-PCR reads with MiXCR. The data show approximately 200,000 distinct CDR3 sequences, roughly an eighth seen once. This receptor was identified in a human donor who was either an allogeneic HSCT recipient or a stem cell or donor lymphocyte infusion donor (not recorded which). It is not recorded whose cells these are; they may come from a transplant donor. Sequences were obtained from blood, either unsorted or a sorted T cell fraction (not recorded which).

Written as DNA, the CDR3 is TGTGCCTGGAGGACAGGGATGGGGAACACTGAAGCTTTCTTT. Translating gives CAWRTGMGNTEAFF. The rearrangement links TRBV30 to TRBJ1-1; 7 nucleotides align to TRBD1. The J segment lost 1 base and the V segment lost 3 bases, leaving 5 bases of the junction unmatched. CDR1 GTSNPN and CDR2 SVGIG come from the germline V gene (reference sequence). This CDR3 has 14 amino acids. The full variable domain, rest sourced from reference TRBV30 and TRBJ1-1, is SQTIHQWPATLVQPVGSPLSLECTVEGTSNPNLYWYRQAAGRGLQLLFYSVGIGQISSEVPQNLSASRPQDRQFILSSKKLLLSDSGFYLCAWRTGMGNTEAFFGQGTRLTVV.